This TCR beta chain was sequenced for a study of cytomegalovirus exposure and HLA in healthy donors. Study background: Prior work identified 120 million or so unique TCR beta sequences in approximately 180 million T cells. Points from the study as a whole: A later analysis reported that several of the most significant clusters appeared to be linked to common viral pathogens, among them Epstein-Barr virus. Reported findings show TCR beta sequences accurately forecast HLA-A and HLA-B alleles in most subjects.

Each donor was healthy, and each was a bone marrow donor. Primers for the PCR totalled 60 Vbeta and 13 Jbeta. Using immunoSEQ multiplex PCR, the repertoire was profiled, and TCRdb retains in-frame clones only, with some absent. The sample includes about 140,000 clones, 70% to 80% seen only once; the top ten take 2.1%. V lost 0 bases, J lost 4 bases, and 2 bases stayed unmatched. Germline CDR1 is LNHNV and CDR2 is YYDKDF (reference sequence). The CDR3 extends over 14 amino acids. Note on this clone: Its matching antigen is unknown.

Material for sequencing was PBMCs. The sequence derives from a woman between 55 and 75 years old in good health and CMV-seropositive. This chain links TRBV15 with TRBJ1-2, with 7 bases aligning to TRBD1. The CDR3 sequence: CATSREGGSYGYTF. The CDR3 DNA is TGTGCCACCAGCAGAGAAGGGGGCAGCTATGGCTACACCTTC.